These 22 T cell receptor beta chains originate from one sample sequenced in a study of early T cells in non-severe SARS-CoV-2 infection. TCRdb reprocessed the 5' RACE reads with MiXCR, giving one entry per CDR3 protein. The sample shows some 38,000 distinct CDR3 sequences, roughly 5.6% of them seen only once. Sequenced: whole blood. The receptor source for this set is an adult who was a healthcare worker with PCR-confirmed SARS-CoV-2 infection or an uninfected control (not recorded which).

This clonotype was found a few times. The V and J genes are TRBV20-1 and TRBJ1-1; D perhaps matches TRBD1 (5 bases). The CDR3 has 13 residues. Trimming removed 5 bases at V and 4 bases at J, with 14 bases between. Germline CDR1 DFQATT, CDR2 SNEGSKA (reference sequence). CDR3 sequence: CSASSQGSTEAFF. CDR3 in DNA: TGCAGTGCTTCCTCGCAGGGCAGCACTGAAGCTTTCTTT.

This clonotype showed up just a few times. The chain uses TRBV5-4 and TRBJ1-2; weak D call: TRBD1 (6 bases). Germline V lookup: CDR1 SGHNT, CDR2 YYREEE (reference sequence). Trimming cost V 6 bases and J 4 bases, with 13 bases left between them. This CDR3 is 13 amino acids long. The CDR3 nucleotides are TGTGCCAGCAAGTCCTCAGGGGCCTATGGCTACACCTTC. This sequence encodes CASKSSGAYGYTF.

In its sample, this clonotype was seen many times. The DNA of the CDR3 is TGTGCCAGCAGTCCGGGACAGCATTACGAGCAGTACTTC. Its translation: CASSPGQHYEQYF. The V gene is TRBV28, the J gene TRBJ2-7, with TRBD1 matching 7 bases. The V gene's germline CDR1 is MDHEN and CDR2 SYDVKM. V lost 5 bases, J lost 4 bases, and 5 bases stayed unmatched. The CDR3 length is 13 residues.

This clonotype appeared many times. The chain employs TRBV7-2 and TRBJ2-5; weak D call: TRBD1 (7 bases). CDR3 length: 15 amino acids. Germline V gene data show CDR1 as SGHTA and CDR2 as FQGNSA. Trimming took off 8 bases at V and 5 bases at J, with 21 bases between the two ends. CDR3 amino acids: CASCQEGAPTETQYF. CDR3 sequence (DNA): TGTGCCAGCTGCCAGGAGGGGGCCCCCACCGAGACCCAGTACTTC.

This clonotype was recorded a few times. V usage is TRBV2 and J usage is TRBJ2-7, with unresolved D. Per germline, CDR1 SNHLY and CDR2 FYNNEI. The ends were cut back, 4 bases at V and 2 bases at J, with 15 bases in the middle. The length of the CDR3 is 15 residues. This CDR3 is CASSGTYLTAYEQYF. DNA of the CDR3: TGTGCCAGCAGTGGGACCTACCTTACAGCCTACGAGCAGTACTTC. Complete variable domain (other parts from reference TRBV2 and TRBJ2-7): EPEVTQTPSHQVTQMGQEVILRCVPISNHLYFYWYRQILGQKVEFLVSFYNNEISEKSEIFDDQFSVERPDGSNFTLKIRSTKLEDSAMYFCASSGTYLTAYEQYFGPGTRLTVT.

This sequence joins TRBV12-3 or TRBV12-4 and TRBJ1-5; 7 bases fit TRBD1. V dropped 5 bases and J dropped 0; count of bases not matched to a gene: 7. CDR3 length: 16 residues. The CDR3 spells CASSHGTAYSNQPQHF. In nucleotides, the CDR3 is TGTGCCAGCAGTCACGGGACAGCCTATAGCAATCAGCCCCAGCATTTT.

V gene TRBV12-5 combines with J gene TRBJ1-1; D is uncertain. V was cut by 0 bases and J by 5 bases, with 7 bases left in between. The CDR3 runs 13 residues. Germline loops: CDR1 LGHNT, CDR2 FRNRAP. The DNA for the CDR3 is TGTGCTAGTGGTTTGGTGGGGAAAACTGAAGCTTTCTTT. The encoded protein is CASGLVGKTEAFF.

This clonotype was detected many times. CDR3 region: CSARDYWGPGTSGYEQYF. The DNA for the CDR3 is TGCAGTGCTAGAGATTATTGGGGACCCGGGACTAGCGGGTACGAGCAGTACTTC. This chain links TRBV20-1 with TRBJ2-7, with 12 bases fitting TRBD2. Germline V gene lookup returns CDR1 DFQATT and CDR2 SNEGSKA (reference sequence). The CDR3 totals 18 residues. After removal of 0 bases from V and 4 bases from J, the junction contained 13 bases not matched to a gene.

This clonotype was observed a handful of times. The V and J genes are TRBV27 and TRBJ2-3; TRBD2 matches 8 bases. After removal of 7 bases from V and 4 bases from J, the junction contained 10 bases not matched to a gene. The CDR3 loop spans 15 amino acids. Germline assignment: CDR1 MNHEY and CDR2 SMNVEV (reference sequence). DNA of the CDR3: TGTGCCAGCAACCTGGGACGGGGGGGTCCAGATACGCAGTATTTT. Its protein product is CASNLGRGGPDTQYF.

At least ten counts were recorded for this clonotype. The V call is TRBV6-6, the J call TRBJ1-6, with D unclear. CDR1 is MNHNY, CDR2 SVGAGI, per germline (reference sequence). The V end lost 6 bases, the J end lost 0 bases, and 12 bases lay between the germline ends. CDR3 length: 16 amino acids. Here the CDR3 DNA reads TGTGCCAGCAGCCCTTCTAAGGGCTCCTATAATTCACCCCTCCACTTT. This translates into CASSPSKGSYNSPLHF.

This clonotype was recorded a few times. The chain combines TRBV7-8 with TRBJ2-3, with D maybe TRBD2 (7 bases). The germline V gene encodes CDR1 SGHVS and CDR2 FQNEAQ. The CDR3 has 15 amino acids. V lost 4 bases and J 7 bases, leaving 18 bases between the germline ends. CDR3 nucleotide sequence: TGTGCCAGCAGCTGGGGGGGGCCAGTCCCTAATACGCAGTATTTT. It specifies CASSWGGPVPNTQYF.

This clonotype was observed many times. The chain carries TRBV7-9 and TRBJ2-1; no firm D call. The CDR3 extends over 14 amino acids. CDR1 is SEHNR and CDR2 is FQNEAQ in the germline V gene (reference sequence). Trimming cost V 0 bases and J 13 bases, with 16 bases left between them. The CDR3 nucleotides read TGTGCCAGCAGCTTAGCGCGGCAAGGTGTGGGACAGTTCTTC. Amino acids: CASSLARQGVGQFF.

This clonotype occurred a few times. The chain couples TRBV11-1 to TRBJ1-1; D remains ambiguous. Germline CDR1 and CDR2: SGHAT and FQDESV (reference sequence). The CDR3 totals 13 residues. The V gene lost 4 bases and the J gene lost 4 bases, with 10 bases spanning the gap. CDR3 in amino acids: CASSSEVGTEAFF. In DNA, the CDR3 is TGTGCCAGCAGCTCGGAGGTAGGCACTGAAGCTTTCTTT.

DNA for the CDR3: TGTGCCAGCAGACCCCCCGGGGGTCGCTCCTACAATGAGCAGTTCTTC. Translation gives CASRPPGGRSYNEQFF. This rearrangement joins TRBV12-3 or TRBV12-4 to TRBJ2-1, with TRBD2 as a possible D gene (6 bases). CDR3 size: 16 residues. The V end lost 6 bases, the J end lost 0 bases, and 15 bases lay between the germline ends.

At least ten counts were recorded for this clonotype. CDR3 DNA: TGTGCCAGCAGCTTGCCAGGGACAGAACTTGGCTACACCTTC. This gives the protein CASSLPGTELGYTF. The genes are TRBV5-4 and TRBJ1-2; 7 nucleotides agree with TRBD1. Germline V gene sequence: CDR1 SGHNT, CDR2 YYREEE (reference sequence). With V trimmed by 1 base and J by 7 bases, 7 bases remained unmatched. The length of the CDR3 is 14 residues.

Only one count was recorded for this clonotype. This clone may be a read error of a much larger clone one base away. The CDR3 nucleotides are TGTGCCAGCAGCCAATCTAGCGGGTGTCCCTACGAGCAGTACTTC. It codes for CASSQSSGCPYEQYF. V usage is TRBV12-3 or TRBV12-4 and J usage is TRBJ2-7, with 8 bases aligning to TRBD2. V trimming: 6 bases; J trimming: 2 bases; junction bases outside the gene matches: 9. The CDR3 has 15 residues.

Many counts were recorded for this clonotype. CDR3 DNA sequence: TGTGCCAGCAGCTGGGGGCGGGACGGAGCTTCTCATTCACCCCTCCACTTT. It codes for CASSWGRDGASHSPLHF. This chain joins TRBV7-2 and TRBJ1-6; possibly TRBD1 for D (6 bases). The length of the CDR3 is 17 residues. In germline, CDR1 is SGHTA, CDR2 FQGNSA. The ends were cut back, 4 bases at V and 8 bases at J, with 21 bases in the middle. Based on the CDR3 plus reference TRBV7-2 and TRBJ1-6, the full variable domain is GAGVSQSPSNKVTEKGKDVELRCDPISGHTALYWYRQSLGQGLEFLIYFQGNSAPDKSGLPSDRFSAERTGGSVSTLTIQRTQQEDSAVYLCASSWGRDGASHSPLHFGNGTRLTVT.

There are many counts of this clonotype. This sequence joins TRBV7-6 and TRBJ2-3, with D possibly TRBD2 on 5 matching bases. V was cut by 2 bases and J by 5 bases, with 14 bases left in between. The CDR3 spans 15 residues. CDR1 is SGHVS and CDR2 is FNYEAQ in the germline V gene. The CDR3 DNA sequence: TGTGCCAGCAGCTTAAGGCGGGCGGGCGGAGATACGCAGTATTTT. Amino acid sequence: CASSLRRAGGDTQYF.

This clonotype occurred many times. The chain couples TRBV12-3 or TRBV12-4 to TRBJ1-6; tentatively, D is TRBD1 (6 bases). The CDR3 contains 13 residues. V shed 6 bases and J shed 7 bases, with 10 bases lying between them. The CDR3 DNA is TGTGCCAGCAGGTTAACAGGGAATTCACCCCTCCACTTT. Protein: CASRLTGNSPLHF.

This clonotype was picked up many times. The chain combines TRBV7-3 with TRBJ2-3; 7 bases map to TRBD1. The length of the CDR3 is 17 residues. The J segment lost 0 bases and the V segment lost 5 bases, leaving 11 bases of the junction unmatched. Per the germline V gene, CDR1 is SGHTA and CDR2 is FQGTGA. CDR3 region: CASSLSTGTESTDTQYF. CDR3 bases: TGTGCCAGCAGCCTCTCGACCGGGACAGAGAGCACAGATACGCAGTATTTT.

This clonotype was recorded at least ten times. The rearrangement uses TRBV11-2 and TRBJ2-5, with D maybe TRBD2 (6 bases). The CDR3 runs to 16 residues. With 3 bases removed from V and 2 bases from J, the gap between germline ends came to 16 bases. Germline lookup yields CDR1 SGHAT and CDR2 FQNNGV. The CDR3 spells CASSFWTTPMQETQYF. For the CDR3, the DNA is TGTGCCAGCAGCTTCTGGACTACGCCGATGCAAGAGACCCAGTACTTC.

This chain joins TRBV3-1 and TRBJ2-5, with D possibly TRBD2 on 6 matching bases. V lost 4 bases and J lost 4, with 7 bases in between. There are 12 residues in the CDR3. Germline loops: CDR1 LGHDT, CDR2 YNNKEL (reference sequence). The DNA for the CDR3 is TGTGCCAGCAGCCGGGGGGTAGAGACCCAGTACTTC. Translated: CASSRGVETQYF.